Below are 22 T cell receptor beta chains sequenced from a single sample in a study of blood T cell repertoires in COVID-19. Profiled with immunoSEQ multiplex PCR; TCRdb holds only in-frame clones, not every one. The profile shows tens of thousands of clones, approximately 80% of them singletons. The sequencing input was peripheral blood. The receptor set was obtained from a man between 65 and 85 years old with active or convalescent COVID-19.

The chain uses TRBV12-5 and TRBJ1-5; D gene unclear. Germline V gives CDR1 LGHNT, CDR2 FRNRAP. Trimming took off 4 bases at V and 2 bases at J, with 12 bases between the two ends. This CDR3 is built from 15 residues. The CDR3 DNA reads TGTGCTAGTGGTTCCTCGGGGAGCGGCAATCAGCCCCAGCATTTT. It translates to CASGSSGSGNQPQHF.

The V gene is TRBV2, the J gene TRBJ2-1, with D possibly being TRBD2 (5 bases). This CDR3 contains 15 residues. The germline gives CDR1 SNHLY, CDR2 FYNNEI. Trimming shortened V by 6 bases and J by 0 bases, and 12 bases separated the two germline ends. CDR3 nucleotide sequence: TGTGCCAGCAGCGCGAGCGGAGGCTCCTACAATGAGCAGTTCTTC. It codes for CASSASGGSYNEQFF.

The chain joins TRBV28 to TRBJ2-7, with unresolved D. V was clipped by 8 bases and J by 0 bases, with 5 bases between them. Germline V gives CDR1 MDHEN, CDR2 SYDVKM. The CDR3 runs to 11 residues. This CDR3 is CASSSSYEQYF. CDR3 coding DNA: TGTGCCAGCTCTAGCTCCTACGAGCAGTACTTC.

Here the CDR3 DNA reads TGTGCCAGCAGCAAACAGGGCCTTAGCACAGATACGCAGTATTTT. Amino acid sequence: CASSKQGLSTDTQYF. V is TRBV21-1 and J is TRBJ2-3; TRBD1, the table's D call, lacks a check against the DNA. TRBV21-1 is a pseudogene. The CDR3 consists of 15 residues.

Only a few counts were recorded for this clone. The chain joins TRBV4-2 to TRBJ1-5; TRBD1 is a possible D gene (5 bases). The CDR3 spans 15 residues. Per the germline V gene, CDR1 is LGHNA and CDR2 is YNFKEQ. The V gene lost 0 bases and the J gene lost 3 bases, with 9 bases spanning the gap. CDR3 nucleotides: TGTGCCAGCAGCCAAGATCGGGGGAACAATCAGCCCCAGCATTTT. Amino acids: CASSQDRGNNQPQHF.

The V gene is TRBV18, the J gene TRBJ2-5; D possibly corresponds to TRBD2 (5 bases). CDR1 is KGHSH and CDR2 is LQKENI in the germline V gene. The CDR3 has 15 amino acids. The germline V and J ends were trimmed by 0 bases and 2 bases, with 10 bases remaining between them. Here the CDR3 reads CASSPPGRYQETQYF. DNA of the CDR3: TGTGCCAGCTCACCACCGGGGAGATATCAAGAGACCCAGTACTTC.

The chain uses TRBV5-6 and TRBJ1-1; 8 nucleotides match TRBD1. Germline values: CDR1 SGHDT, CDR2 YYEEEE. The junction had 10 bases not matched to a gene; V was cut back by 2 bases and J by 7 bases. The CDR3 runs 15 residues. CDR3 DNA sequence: TGTGCCAGCAGCTTTGGGACAGGCCGTTTTGGTGAAGCTTTCTTT. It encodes CASSFGTGRFGEAFF. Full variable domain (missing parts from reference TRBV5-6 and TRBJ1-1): DAGVTQSPTHLIKTRGQQVTLRCSPKSGHDTVSWYQQALGQGPQFIFQYYEEEERQRGNFPDRFSGHQFPNYSSELNVNALLLGDSALYLCASSFGTGRFGEAFFGQGTRLTVV.

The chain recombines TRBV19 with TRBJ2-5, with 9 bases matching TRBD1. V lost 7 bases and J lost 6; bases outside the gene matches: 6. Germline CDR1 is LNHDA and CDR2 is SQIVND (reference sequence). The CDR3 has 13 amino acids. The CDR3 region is CASTLGQGKTQYF. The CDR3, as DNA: TGTGCCAGTACCCTGGGACAGGGAAAGACCCAGTACTTC.

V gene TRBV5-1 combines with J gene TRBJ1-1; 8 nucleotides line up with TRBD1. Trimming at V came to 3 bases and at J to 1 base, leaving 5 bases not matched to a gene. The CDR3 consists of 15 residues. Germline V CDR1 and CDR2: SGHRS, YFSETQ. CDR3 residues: CASSYRTGSNTEAFF. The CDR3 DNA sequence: TGCGCCAGCAGCTACCGGACAGGGTCGAACACTGAAGCTTTCTTT.

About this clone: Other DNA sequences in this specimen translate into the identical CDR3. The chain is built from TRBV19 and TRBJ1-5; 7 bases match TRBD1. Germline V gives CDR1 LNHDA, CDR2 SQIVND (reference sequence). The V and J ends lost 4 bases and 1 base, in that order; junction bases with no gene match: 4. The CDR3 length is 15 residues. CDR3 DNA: TGTGCCAGTAGTACCGGGACAGCCAGCAATCAGCCCCAGCATTTT. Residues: CASSTGTASNQPQHF.

CDR3 DNA sequence: TGTGCCAGCAGTTTTACTCAAGTGAACACTGAAGCTTTCTTT. This sequence encodes CASSFTQVNTEAFF. This chain joins TRBV28 and TRBJ1-1; no definite D call. The germline V gene encodes CDR1 MDHEN and CDR2 SYDVKM. CDR3 size: 14 residues. The germline V and J ends were trimmed by 3 bases and 0 bases, with 8 bases remaining between them.

CDR3 region: CASSPGKAGNTIYF. Here the CDR3 DNA reads TGTGCCAGCAGTCCAGGGAAGGCTGGAAACACCATATATTTT. V gene TRBV6-5 combines with J gene TRBJ1-3; TRBD1 is a possible D gene (5 bases). CDR1 is MNHEY and CDR2 is SVGAGI in the germline V gene. The CDR3 extends over 14 amino acids. Trimming left V 5 bases short and J 2 bases short, with 10 bases between.

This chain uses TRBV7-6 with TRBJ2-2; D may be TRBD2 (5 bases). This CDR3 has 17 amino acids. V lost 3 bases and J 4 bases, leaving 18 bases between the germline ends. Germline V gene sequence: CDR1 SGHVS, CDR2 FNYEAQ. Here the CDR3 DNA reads TGTGCCAGCAGCTTTCAAGCGAGACGGGGTGGCACCGGGGAGCTGTTTTTT. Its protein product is CASSFQARRGGTGELFF.

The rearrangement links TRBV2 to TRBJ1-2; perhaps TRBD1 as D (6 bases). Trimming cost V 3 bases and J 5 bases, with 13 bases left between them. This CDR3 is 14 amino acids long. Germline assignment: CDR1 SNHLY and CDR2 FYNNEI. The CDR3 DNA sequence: TGTGCCAGCAGTGAGGCAGGGGTGAAATATGGCTACACCTTC. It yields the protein CASSEAGVKYGYTF. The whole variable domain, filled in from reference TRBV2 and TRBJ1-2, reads EPEVTQTPSHQVTQMGQEVILRCVPISNHLYFYWYRQILGQKVEFLVSFYNNEISEKSEIFDDQFSVERPDGSNFTLKIRSTKLEDSAMYFCASSEAGVKYGYTFGSGTRLTVV.

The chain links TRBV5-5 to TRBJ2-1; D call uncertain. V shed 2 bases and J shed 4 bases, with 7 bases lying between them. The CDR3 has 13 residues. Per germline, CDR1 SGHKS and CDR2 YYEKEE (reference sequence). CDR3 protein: CASSFDGYNEQFF. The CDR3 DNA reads TGTGCCAGCAGCTTTGACGGGTACAATGAGCAGTTCTTC.

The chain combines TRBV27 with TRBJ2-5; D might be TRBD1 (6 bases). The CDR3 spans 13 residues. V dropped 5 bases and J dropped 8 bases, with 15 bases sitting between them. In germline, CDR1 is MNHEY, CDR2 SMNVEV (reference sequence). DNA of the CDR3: TGTGCCAGCAGTCTCTTCCGGGACAACACCCAGTACTTC. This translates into CASSLFRDNTQYF.

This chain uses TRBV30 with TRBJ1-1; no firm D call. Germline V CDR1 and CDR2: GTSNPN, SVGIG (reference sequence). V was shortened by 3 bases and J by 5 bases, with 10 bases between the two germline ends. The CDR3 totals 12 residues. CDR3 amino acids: CAWRLSGTEAFF. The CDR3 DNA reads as TGTGCCTGGAGGTTAAGCGGTACTGAAGCTTTCTTT. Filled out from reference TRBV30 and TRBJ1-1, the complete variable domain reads SQTIHQWPATLVQPVGSPLSLECTVEGTSNPNLYWYRQAAGRGLQLLFYSVGIGQISSEVPQNLSASRPQDRQFILSSKKLLLSDSGFYLCAWRLSGTEAFFGQGTRLTVV.

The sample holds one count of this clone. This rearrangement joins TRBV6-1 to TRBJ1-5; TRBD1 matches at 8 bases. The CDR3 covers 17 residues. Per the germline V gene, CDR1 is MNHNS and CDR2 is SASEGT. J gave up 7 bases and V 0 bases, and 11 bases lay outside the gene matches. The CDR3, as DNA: TGTGCCAGCAGTGAAGCGCTTAGGACAGGGATCGGGCAGCCCCAGCATTTT. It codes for CASSEALRTGIGQPQHF.

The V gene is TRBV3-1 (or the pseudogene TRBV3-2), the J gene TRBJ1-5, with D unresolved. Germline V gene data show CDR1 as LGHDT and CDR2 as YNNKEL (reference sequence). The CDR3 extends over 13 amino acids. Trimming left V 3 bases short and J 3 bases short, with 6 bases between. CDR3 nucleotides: TGTGCCAGCAGCCAGCAGTACAATCAGCCCCAGCATTTT. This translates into CASSQQYNQPQHF.

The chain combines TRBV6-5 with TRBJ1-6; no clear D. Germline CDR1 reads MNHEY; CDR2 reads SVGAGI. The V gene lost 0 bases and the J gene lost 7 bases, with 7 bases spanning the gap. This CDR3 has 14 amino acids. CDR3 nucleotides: TGTGCCAGCAGTTACTCAGAGCCGAATTCACCCCTCCACTTT. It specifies CASSYSEPNSPLHF.

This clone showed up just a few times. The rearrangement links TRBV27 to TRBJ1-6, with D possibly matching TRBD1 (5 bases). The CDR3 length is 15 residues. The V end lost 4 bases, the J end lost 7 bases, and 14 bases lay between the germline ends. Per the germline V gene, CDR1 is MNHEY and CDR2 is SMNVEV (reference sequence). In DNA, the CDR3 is TGTGCCAGCAGTTGGGGCGCTGGGCGCAATTCACCCCTCCACTTT. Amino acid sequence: CASSWGAGRNSPLHF.

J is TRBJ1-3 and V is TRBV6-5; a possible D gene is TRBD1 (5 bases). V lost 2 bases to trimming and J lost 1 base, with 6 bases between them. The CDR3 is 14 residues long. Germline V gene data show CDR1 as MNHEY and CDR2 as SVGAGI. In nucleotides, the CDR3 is TGTGCCAGCAGTTACAGGGGTTCTGGAAACACCATATATTTT. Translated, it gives CASSYRGSGNTIYF.